This T cell receptor beta chain is from a study of cytomegalovirus exposure and HLA in healthy donors (dated by TCRdb to between 2016 and 2019). Looking at the study overall: An earlier analysis of approximately 640 of the donors reported more than 250 Gb of sequence data and around 120 million unique TCR beta sequences from 150 million to 200 million T cells. An early release covering just under 650 HLA-typed donors comprised approximately 300 gigabases of sequencing data and around 80 million unique TCR sequences. Among the 398 genotyped donors, about 85% belonged to the genetic ancestry cluster associated with self-reported Caucasian donors. The study was designed to test whether signatures of past pathogen exposure could be identified by cataloging public T cell receptors. The T cell repertoires of several hundred subjects were profiled by immunosequencing and related to cytomegalovirus serostatus. A separate validation cohort of approximately 130 different subjects was used in addition to the approximately 700-subject first cohort. To predict cytomegalovirus infection status, the study combined high-throughput TCR immunosequencing, statistical association of individual TCRs with disease status, and machine learning. In a later analysis, previously published TCR beta repertoires from 666 donors were re-analyzed and high-resolution HLA genotyping was added so that TCR occurrence patterns could be studied. In the later analysis, no new phenotypic data were used to find candidate immune exposures; instead, reliance was placed on TCR beta sequences and their occurrence across donors. An earlier analysis of about 600 of the donors used high-throughput TCR beta sequencing to judge whether each TCR beta V gene segment behaved as functional or pseudogenic. Donor age, sex, ethnicity and CMV serostatus were compiled alongside the repertoire data. A later genetic analysis took genome-wide SNP genotypes for about 60% of the roughly 670 donors and used that subset as a discovery cohort. All discovery cohort repertoires had been generated using a single sequencing platform. Class I and class II HLA loci were covered by the typing at four-digit resolution. The number of typed donors differed by locus: 629-630 for A, B, C, DRB1 and DQB1; 522 for DQA1; over 600 for DPA1; and about 450 for DPB1. Because of strong linkage in the cohort, four or five DR-DQ haplotypes were treated as single units for association and clustering. Among some 400 genotyped donors of the cohort, an average of about 240,000 unique TCR beta nucleotide sequences was sequenced per donor, of which roughly 17% were non-productive. Results the study describes overall, beyond this receptor: For the cohort, immune exposure information was limited to CMV serostatus. A further reported finding was that TCR beta sequences accurately predicted the HLA-A and HLA-B alleles for most subjects in the first cohort. Presence/absence analyses assumed roughly uniform sequencing depth across donors, an assumption that may not hold. The earlier analysis of 587 of the donors excluded seventeen rarely observed V segments, including chromosome 9 orphons, because counts were too low. A cluster of highly shared sequence variants was judged likely to represent a technical artifact of the sequencing pipeline. According to a later genetic analysis, donors in an Asian-associated ancestry cluster had fewer N-insertions in productive TCRs than the approximately 670-donor mean. The classifier was reported to diagnose cytomegalovirus status with high specificity and sensitivity in both the original cohort and the validation cohort. A later analysis found that HLA-associated TCR beta chains were more clonally expanded and had lower generation probabilities than equally common non-associated chains. The cohort was sequenced for TCR beta chains only, and without alpha or paired-chain data the features that could be detected were limited. Some IMGT-functional V segments, including TRBV6-2 and TRBV6-3, could not be told apart with the 87-base-pair reads, so those segments were excluded. In a later genetic analysis, a missense DCLRE1C variant was associated with V-gene and J-gene trimming of TCR beta chains, and the association was replicated in an independent cohort. Most CMV-associated TCR beta chains appeared to be HLA-restricted in a later analysis, and the HLA associations seemed to be driven largely by CMV exposure. According to a later analysis, TCR association rates differed among HLA loci, with DRB1 alleles showing the most associated TCRs and HLA-C alleles showing the fewest. The study gave a list of over 150 TCR beta chains associated with cytomegalovirus. When HLA alleles, especially DR and DQ, strongly co-occurred, TCR associations were difficult to assign to individual alleles. In an earlier analysis of some 500 of the donors, most TCR beta V segments were observed in productive rearrangements about 87% or about 30% of the time, broadly matching IMGT annotations. In vitro tests confirmed that three of the cytomegalovirus-associated TCR beta chains recognize cytomegalovirus antigens. Specific HLA alleles were associated with 15,000 to 20,000 TCR beta sequences at a false discovery rate of 0.05 in a later analysis. It was suggested by the authors that the approach could potentially be generalized to other disease states and immunological phenotypes. According to a later analysis, parvovirus B19, influenza, CMV and Epstein-Barr virus appeared linked to several top co-occurrence clusters. Because HLA typing was missing for some donors at each locus, association tests included only the typed subset. Linkage disequilibrium might explain the correlated functional status among segregating V segments, but an unknown experimental factor could not be ruled out. Most TCR sequences were seen in very few donors, while some public TCRs were found in many individuals.

V is shortened by 5 bases, J by 1 base, and the region joining them spans 15 bases. The CDR3 sequence holds 16 residues, the cysteine and phenylalanine included. The only DNA kept is the CDR3, 48 bases in frame from the first base. CDR1 and CDR2, looked up from the germline V gene (reference sequence), are LNHDA and SQIVND. The cohort comprised 710 or so healthy bone marrow donors. Cohort members were all nominally healthy when sampled, although unrecorded immune exposures were likely present. The donor was CMV seropositive and belonged to the group of over 250 seropositive cohort members. Each donor provided a peripheral blood sample, and peripheral blood mononuclear cells were used for TCR beta sequencing. Genomic DNA extraction from the blood cell samples was performed with the Qiagen DNeasy Blood Extraction Kit. Library creation used the immunoSEQ multiplex PCR assay. The multiplex PCR relied on a mix of 60 forward primers for TCR Vbeta segments and 13 reverse primers for TCR Jbeta segments. Amplification of the CDR3 region of rearranged TCR beta genes was performed with a multiplex PCR assay on genomic DNA. On the Illumina HiSeq System, the amplified TCR beta libraries were sequenced as 87-base-pair reads. The study's processing was this. A later analysis tallied approximately 87 million unique TCR beta chains across the approximately 670 repertoires, and approximately 12 million of those chains were shared by two or more donors. To remove PCR and sequencing errors, raw reads were error-corrected and collapsed into unique sequences using a nearest-neighbor algorithm that merged closely related sequences. To assign V, D and J gene segments, CDR3 sequences were aligned to IMGT reference sequences. For a sequence to be retained, a match of at least six nucleotides to both a V gene segment and a J gene segment was required. Rearrangements were classified as productive when the CDR3 lacked stop codons and remained in frame with V and J, and all other rearrangements were classified as non-productive. Following IMGT convention, CDR3 was defined as the stretch from the second conserved V-encoded cysteine to the conserved J-encoded phenylalanine. The earlier analysis of 450 to 750 of the donors excluded any sequence lacking an unambiguous match to a single V gene segment. An earlier analysis of a few hundred of the donors called V segments functional above 56.7% productive rearrangements and segregating when the between-donor standard deviation exceeded 5%. A statistical classification framework was built for diagnosing cytomegalovirus status from the catalog of TCR beta chain sequences. In a later analysis, TCR nucleotide sequences were compared against IMGT/GENE-DB human TR gene sequences so that V and J genes could be assigned. A later analysis assigned CDR3 sequences and most-parsimonious VDJ recombination scenarios with the TCRdist pipeline. In a later analysis, each TCR beta chain was defined by its CDR3 amino acid sequence together with its V-gene family, and reads without a unique V-gene family were excluded. As a way to deal with suspected cross-contamination and a sequencing artifact, a later analysis dropped approximately 590 nucleotide sequences that were highly shared and had low generation probability. In a later analysis, a clonal expansion index for each public chain was calculated from normalized within-repertoire ranks of inferred template counts. In a later analysis, generation probabilities were computed with a VDJ recombination model fitted to out-of-frame rearrangements, and the resulting probabilities were checked against IGoR. Hypergeometric tests were used in a later analysis to score TCR-TCR, TCR-HLA and TCR-CMV co-occurrence, with a repertoire-size bias correction applied to the TCR pairs. In a later analysis, false discovery rates were estimated by permuting HLA or CMV assignments 20 times. A later analysis grouped co-occurring TCRs with DBSCAN, adding TCRdist sequence similarity when clustering within HLA-allele-positive subsets. Co-occurrence clustering excluded repertoires with fewer than 30,000 or more than 120,000 public chains, plus five with anomalous nucleotide sharing. This is the immuneACCESS table as TCRdb keeps it, with only in-frame sequences that have V and J called. A part of the clones is gone; compared with another copy, unresolved V genes explain less than half, and the rest is unexplained. V and J calls and clone size are as listed in that table; D and trimming were resolved from the DNA. The sample table shows roughly 190,000 clones, and approximately 80% are seen once. The ten largest make up 10% of the sample.

As to this clone: Its recognized antigen is unknown. No base quality information exists; no much larger clone differs at one position.

The source material was PBMCs. The chain links TRBV19 with TRBJ1-5; TRBD1 could be the D gene, as 5 bases match. This TCR came from a woman aged 45-59 years in good health and CMV-seropositive. The sequenced DNA is TGTGCCAGTAGTCAGTCCAGGGCTTGGAGCAATCAGCCCCAGCATTTT. The encoded protein is CASSQSRAWSNQPQHF.